This T cell receptor (beta chain) was obtained from a study of cytomegalovirus exposure and HLA in healthy donors. The PCR was carried out with 60 Vbeta primers and 13 Jbeta primers. Clones were sequenced by immunoSEQ multiplex PCR, and TCRdb holds only the in-frame ones, with some missing. The data contain around 150,000 clones, about 88% of them singletons. Trimming removed 0 bases from V and 6 bases from J, with 6 bases in between. Germline V CDR1 and CDR2: KGHSH, LQKENI. CDR3 length: 13 amino acids. This sequence originates from a man younger than 35 in good health and CMV-seropositive. The sample comprised PBMCs. The chain links TRBV18 to TRBJ1-3, with D uncertain. The CDR3 region is CASSPPGENTIYF. CDR3 nucleotide sequence: TGTGCCAGCTCACCACCGGGCGAAAACACCATATATTTT.